This TCR beta chain was sequenced during a study of CD8 T cells in Susac syndrome. V shed 4 bases and J 5 bases; nucleotides not matched to a gene: 9. There are 17 residues in the CDR3. The V gene's germline CDR1 is MNHEY and CDR2 SVGEGT. RNA in amounts of about 0.5 to 1 ug was reverse transcribed with random hexamers. TCRdb itself ran the immunoSEQ multiplex PCR reads through MiXCR, one entry per CDR3 protein. The sample holds 90,000 to 150,000 distinct CDR3 sequences, 80% to 95% seen once. Sequencing was performed on CD4+ T cells from PBMCs. The V and J genes are TRBV6-2 or TRBV6-3 and TRBJ2-2, with 11 bases aligning to TRBD2. The TCR sequence derives from a human donor in good health. CDR3 in amino acids: CASSWVSGGARTGELFF. The CDR3 DNA sequence: TGTGCCAGCAGTTGGGTTAGCGGGGGGGCCCGAACCGGGGAGCTGTTTTTT.